This T cell receptor (beta chain) was identified during a study of cytomegalovirus exposure and HLA in healthy donors. General study points: Reports indicated that the classifier achieved high specificity and sensitivity in diagnosing cytomegalovirus status.

In regard to this clone: The antigen is unknown.

This CDR3 has 13 residues. Germline V gene lookup returns CDR1 MDHEN and CDR2 SYDVKM. The V segment lost 11 bases and the J segment 3 bases; nucleotides outside the gene matches: 7. The protocol was immunoSEQ multiplex PCR, while the TCRdb copy is restricted to in-frame clones and leaves out a portion. The repertoire holds about 220,000 clones, with under 95% as singletons. The J gene is TRBJ2-3, the V gene TRBV28; 8 bases match TRBD2. The specimen sequenced was PBMCs. The clonotype was recovered from a woman aged 18-29 years in good health and CMV-seronegative. The CDR3 DNA sequence: TGTGCCCTTTCGGGGGGGAGAACAGATACGCAGTATTTT. Encoded protein: CALSGGRTDTQYF.